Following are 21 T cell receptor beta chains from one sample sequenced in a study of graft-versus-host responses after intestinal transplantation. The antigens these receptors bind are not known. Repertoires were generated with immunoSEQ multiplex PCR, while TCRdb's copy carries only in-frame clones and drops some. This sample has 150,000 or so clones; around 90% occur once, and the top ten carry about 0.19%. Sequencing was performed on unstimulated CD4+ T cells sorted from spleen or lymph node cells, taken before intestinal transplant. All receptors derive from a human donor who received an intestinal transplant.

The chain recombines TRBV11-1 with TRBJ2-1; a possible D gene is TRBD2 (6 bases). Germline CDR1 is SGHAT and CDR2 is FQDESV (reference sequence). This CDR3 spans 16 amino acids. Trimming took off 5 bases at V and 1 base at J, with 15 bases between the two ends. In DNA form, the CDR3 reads TGTGCCAGCAGCCCATATAGGGAGGTTTCCTACAATGAGCAGTTCTTC. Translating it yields CASSPYREVSYNEQFF. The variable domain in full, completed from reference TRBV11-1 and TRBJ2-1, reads EAEVAQSPRYKITEKSQAVAFWCDPISGHATLYWYRQILGQGPELLVQFQDESVVDDSQLPKDRFSAERLKGVDSTLKIQPAELGDSAMYLCASSPYREVSYNEQFFGPGTRLTVL.

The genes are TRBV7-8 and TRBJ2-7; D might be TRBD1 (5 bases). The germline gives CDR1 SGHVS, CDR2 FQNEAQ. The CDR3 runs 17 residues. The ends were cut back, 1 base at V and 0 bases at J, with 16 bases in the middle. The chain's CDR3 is CASSLVGRAVLSYEQYF. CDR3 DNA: TGTGCCAGCAGCTTAGTTGGCAGGGCCGTTCTCTCCTACGAGCAGTACTTC.

The CDR3 DNA follows: TGCGCCAGCAGCTCGATTTCTACGGGCAATGAGCAGTTCTTC. Protein product: CASSSISTGNEQFF. The V and J genes are TRBV5-1 and TRBJ2-1; D is unclear. This CDR3 comprises 14 residues. V was cut by 3 bases and J by 6 bases, with 13 bases left in between. Germline V gene lookup returns CDR1 SGHRS and CDR2 YFSETQ.

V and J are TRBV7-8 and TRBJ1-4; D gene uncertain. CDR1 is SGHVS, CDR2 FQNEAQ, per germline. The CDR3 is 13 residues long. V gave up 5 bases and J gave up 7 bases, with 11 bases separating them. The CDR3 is CASSPHSIEKLFF. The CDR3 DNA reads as TGTGCCAGCAGCCCTCACTCCATTGAAAAACTGTTTTTT.

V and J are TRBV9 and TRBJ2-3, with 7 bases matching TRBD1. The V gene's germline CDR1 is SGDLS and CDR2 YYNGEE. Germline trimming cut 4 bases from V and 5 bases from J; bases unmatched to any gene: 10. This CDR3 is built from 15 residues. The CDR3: CASSNGQAGGDTQYF. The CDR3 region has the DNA TGTGCCAGCAGCAACGGACAGGCCGGAGGAGATACGCAGTATTTT.

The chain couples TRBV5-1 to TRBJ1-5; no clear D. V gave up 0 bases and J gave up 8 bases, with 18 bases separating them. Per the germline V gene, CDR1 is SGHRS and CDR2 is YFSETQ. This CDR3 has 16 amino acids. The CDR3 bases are TGCGCCAGCAGCTTGGGCCAGCAAGGCCCCTGGGAGCCCCAGCATTTT. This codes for CASSLGQQGPWEPQHF.

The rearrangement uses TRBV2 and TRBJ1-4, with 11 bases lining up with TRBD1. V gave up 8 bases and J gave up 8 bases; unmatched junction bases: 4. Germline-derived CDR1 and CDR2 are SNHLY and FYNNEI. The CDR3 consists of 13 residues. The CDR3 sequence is CASSGQGEEKLFF. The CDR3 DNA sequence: TGTGCCAGCTCGGGACAGGGGGAAGAAAAACTGTTTTTT.

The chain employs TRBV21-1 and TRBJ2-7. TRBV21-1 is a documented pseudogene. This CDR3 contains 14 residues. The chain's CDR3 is CASSGLHGAHEQYF. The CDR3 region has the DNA TGTGCCAGCAGCGGACTTCACGGGGCCCACGAGCAGTACTTC.

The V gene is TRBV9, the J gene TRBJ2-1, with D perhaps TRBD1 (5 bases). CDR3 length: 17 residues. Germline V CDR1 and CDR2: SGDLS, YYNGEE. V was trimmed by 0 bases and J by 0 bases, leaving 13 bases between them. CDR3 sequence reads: CASSVAAQGLSYNEQFF. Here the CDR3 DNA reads TGTGCCAGCAGCGTAGCTGCGCAGGGCCTCTCCTACAATGAGCAGTTCTTC.

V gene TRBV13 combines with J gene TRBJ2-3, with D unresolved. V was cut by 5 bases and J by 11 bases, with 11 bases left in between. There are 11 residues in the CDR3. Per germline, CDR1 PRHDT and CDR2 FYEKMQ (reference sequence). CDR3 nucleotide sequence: TGTGCCAGCAGCCTCGATCCCGTGCAGTATTTT. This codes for CASSLDPVQYF.

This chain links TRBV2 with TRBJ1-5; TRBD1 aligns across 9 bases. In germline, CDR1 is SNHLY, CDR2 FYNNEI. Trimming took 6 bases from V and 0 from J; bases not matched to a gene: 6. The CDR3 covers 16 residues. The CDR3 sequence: CASRGRQGGSNQPQHF. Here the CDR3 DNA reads TGTGCCAGCAGGGGACGACAGGGGGGTAGCAATCAGCCCCAGCATTTT.

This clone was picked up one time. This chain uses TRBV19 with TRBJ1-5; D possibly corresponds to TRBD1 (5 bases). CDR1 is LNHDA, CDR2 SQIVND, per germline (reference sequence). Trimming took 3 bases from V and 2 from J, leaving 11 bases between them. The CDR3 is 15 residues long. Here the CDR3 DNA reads TGTGCCAGTAGTATCTTGGTAGGGGGCAATCAGCCCCAGCATTTT. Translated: CASSILVGGNQPQHF.

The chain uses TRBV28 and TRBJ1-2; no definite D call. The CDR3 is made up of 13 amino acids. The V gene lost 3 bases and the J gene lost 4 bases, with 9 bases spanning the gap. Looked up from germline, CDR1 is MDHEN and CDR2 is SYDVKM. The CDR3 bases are TGTGCCAGCAGTTTGAGCGTGGGCTATGGCTACACCTTC. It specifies CASSLSVGYGYTF.

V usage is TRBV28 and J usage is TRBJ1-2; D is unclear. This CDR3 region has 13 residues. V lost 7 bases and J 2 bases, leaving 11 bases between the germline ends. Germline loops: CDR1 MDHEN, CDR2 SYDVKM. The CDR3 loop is CASTSPVNYGYTF. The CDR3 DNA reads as TGTGCCAGCACCTCCCCAGTCAACTATGGCTACACCTTC.

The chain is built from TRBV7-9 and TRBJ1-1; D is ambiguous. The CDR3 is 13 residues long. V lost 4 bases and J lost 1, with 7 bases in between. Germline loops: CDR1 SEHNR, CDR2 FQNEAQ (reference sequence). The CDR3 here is CASSSRQNTEAFF. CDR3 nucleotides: TGTGCCAGCAGCTCCCGACAGAACACTGAAGCTTTCTTT. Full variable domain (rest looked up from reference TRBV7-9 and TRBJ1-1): DTGVSQNPRHKITKRGQNVTFRCDPISEHNRLYWYRQTLGQGPEFLTYFQNEAQLEKSRLLSDRFSAERPKGSFSTLEIQRTEQGDSAMYLCASSSRQNTEAFFGQGTRLTVV.

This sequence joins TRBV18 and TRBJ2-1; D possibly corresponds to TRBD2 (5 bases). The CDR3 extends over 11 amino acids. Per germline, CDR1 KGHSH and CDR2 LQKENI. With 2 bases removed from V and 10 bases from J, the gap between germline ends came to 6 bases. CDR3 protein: CASSPGGEQFF. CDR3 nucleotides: TGTGCCAGCTCACCAGGCGGGGAGCAGTTCTTC.

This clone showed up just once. DNA of the CDR3: TGTGCCAGCAGCCACTACCAGGGACTAGCGGGAGAAGAGACCCAGTACTTC. Translation gives CASSHYQGLAGEETQYF. This rearrangement joins TRBV7-9 to TRBJ2-5; 14 bases match TRBD2. Germline V gives CDR1 SEHNR, CDR2 FQNEAQ (reference sequence). CDR3 length: 17 amino acids. Trimming cost V 5 bases and J 3 bases; bases outside gene matches: 8.

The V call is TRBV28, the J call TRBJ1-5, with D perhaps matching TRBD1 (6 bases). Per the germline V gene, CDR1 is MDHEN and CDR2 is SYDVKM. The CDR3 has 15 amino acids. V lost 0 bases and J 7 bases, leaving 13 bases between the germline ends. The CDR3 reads CASSLWAQGEQPQHF. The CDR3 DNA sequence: TGTGCCAGCAGTTTATGGGCACAGGGAGAGCAGCCCCAGCATTTT.

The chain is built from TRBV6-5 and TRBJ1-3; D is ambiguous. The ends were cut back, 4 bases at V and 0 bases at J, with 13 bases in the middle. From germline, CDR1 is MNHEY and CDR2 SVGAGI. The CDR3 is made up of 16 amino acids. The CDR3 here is CASSSWSRNSGNTIYF. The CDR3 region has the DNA TGTGCCAGCAGTTCCTGGTCCCGCAACTCTGGAAACACCATATATTTT.

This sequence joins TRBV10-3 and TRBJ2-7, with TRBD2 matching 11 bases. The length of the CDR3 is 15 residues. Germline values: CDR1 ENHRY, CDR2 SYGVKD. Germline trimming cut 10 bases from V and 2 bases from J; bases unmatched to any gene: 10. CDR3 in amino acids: CATLQTSGDAYEQYF. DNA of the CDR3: TGTGCCACACTACAGACTAGCGGGGATGCCTACGAGCAGTACTTC.

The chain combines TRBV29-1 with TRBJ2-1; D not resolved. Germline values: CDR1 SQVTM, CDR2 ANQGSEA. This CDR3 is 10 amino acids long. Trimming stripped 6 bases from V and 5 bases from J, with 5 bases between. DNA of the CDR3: TGCAGCGTGCGGCACAATGAGCAGTTCTTC. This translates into CSVRHNEQFF.